Listed below are T cell receptor beta chains from one sample, sequenced in a study of shared clonotypes between healthy human individuals. Repertoires were generated with immunoSEQ multiplex PCR, while TCRdb's copy carries only in-frame clones and drops some. Of over 2 million clones detected, around 95% appear once; the ten largest clones hold 0.1% to 0.15%. Sequencing was carried out using naive CD4+ T cells sorted from blood. These receptors came from a man aged 18 to 30 in good health. CDR3s include the opening cysteine and the closing phenylalanine or tryptophan. The D gene is left open where the match is weak. Clone size is not always given. Where it is, it says once, few, many or a class for expanded clones.

.	.	TRBV9	TRBJ2-7	TGTGCCAGCAGCCTGGAGGGGCAGGGTCTGTACGAGCAGTACTTC	CASSLEGQGLYEQYF
.	.	TRBV30	TRBJ1-1	TGTGCCTGGAGTGTACTCATGAACACTGAAGCTTTCTTT	CAWSVLMNTEAFF
.	.	TRBV18	TRBJ1-2	TGTGCCAGCTCACCAGGGGCCCTCGGGCAGATAAACTATGGCTACACCTTC	CASSPGALGQINYGYTF
TRBD1	.	TRBV28	TRBJ1-6	TGTGCCAGCAGTTCATCGGGACAGGGGGCCTCACCCCTCCACTTT	CASSSSGQGASPLHF
.	.	TRBV7-6	TRBJ1-5	TGTGCCAGCAGCTTTGGGCAGGGCAATCAGCCCCAGCATTTT	CASSFGQGNQPQHF
.	once	TRBV11-2	TRBJ2-5	TGTGCCAGCAGCTTAACAGGGAAGTTCGGAGAGACCCAGTACTTC	CASSLTGKFGETQYF
TRBD1	.	TRBV30	TRBJ1-4	TGTGCCTGGAGTGCCACCCGTACTGCTATGACAGGGGCAACTAATGAAAAACTGTTTTTT	CAWSATRTAMTGATNEKLFF
.	.	TRBV10-3	TRBJ2-3	TGTGCCATCCGGGGGGACACCACGCAGTATTTT	CAIRGDTTQYF
.	.	TRBV30	TRBJ1-6	TGTGCCTGGAGTGCGGACACAAATTCACCCCTCCACTTT	CAWSADTNSPLHF
.	.	TRBV5-1	TRBJ2-7	TGCGCCAGCAGTATCGGGACAAAGGCCTACGAGCAGTACTTC	CASSIGTKAYEQYF
.	once	TRBV9	TRBJ2-3	TGTGCCAGCAGCGTGACTGGGGAGTCGGGTACGCAGTATTTT	CASSVTGESGTQYF
TRBD1	.	TRBV6-6	TRBJ2-7	TGTGCCAGCCGGCCGGGACAGGGCTACGAGCAGTACTTC	CASRPGQGYEQYF
TRBD1	.	TRBV18	TRBJ2-1	TGTGCCAGCTCACCGGGACAGGGGAACAATGAGCAGTTCTTC	CASSPGQGNNEQFF
.	.	TRBV11-2	TRBJ1-3	TGTGCCAGCCGACTTAGGGGGGACAACTCTGGAAACACCATATATTTT	CASRLRGDNSGNTIYF
TRBD1	.	TRBV4-3	TRBJ2-1	TGCGCCAGCAGCCAGGGACAGGACTGGGGTAATGAGCAGTTCTTC	CASSQGQDWGNEQFF
.	.	TRBV2	TRBJ2-3	TGTGCCAGCAGTGAAGCATCGAGGGCAGATACGCAGTATTTT	CASSEASRADTQYF
.	.	TRBV28	TRBJ2-2	TGTGCCAGCAGTTTAGGGCTTGCTTGGGAGCTGTTTTTT	CASSLGLAWELFF
.	.	TRBV7-9	TRBJ2-7	TGTGCCAGCAGCTTAGCCGGGCAGGGGATTCGCGAGCAGTACTTC	CASSLAGQGIREQYF
TRBD1	once	TRBV5-6	TRBJ1-1	TGTGCCAGCAACGACCGGGACAGGGGATGGGGCACTGAAGCTTTCTTT	CASNDRDRGWGTEAFF
.	.	TRBV6-6	TRBJ2-1	TGTGCCAGCAGTTATCGGACAGAGCCAAGGGGTGAGCAGTTCTTC	CASSYRTEPRGEQFF
.	.	TRBV5-1	TRBJ2-1	TGCGCCAGCAGCCCTCGGGGTTCGGACTCCTACAATGAGCAGTTCTTC	CASSPRGSDSYNEQFF
.	.	TRBV4-1	TRBJ1-2	TGCGCCAGCAGCCCAGCCATGGTTGTTTGGAACTATGGCTACACCTTC	CASSPAMVVWNYGYTF
.	.	TRBV28	TRBJ1-5	TGTGCCAGCAGGTGGGGCCGGACCTCAGCGAGCAATCAGCCCCAGCATTTT	CASRWGRTSASNQPQHF
.	.	TRBV5-1	TRBJ2-7	TGCGCCAGCAGCATCAACTCCTACGAGCAGTACTTC	CASSINSYEQYF
TRBD2	.	TRBV7-6	TRBJ2-5	TGTGCCAGCAGCTTAACCGGACTAGAGAAAGAGACCCAGTACTTC	CASSLTGLEKETQYF
TRBD2	.	TRBV18	TRBJ2-3	TGTGCCAGCTCACCACCCGCCAGCGGGAGTGTCTCAGATACGCAGTATTTT	CASSPPASGSVSDTQYF
.	.	TRBV11-2	TRBJ2-7	TGTGCCAGCAGGGGTCAGGGACCCTACGAGCAGTACTTC	CASRGQGPYEQYF
TRBD1	.	TRBV6-6	TRBJ1-4	TGTGCCAGCAGACCGGACAGGGGGAGGGAAAAACTGTTTTTT	CASRPDRGREKLFF
.	.	TRBV6-1	TRBJ1-4	TGTGCCAGCGGCCTCTACCCAACTAATGAAAAACTGTTTTTT	CASGLYPTNEKLFF
TRBD1	.	TRBV7-9	TRBJ1-4	TGTGCCAGCAGCCCGGGACAGGGGCTGGTTGAAAAACTGTTTTTT	CASSPGQGLVEKLFF
.	.	TRBV2	TRBJ2-1	TGTGCCACGGGCCGACGAGATGAGCAGTTCTTC	CATGRRDEQFF
TRBD2	.	TRBV30	TRBJ2-7	TGTGCCTGGGCTTTGGGAGGGAGGCTCGGTTACGAGCAGTACTTC	CAWALGGRLGYEQYF
TRBD1	.	TRBV6-1	TRBJ1-2	TGTGCCAGCAGCCCTTCGGGACAGCCGAGCTACACCTTC	CASSPSGQPSYTF
.	.	TRBV6-4	TRBJ1-4	TGTGCCAGCAGGGGCAGGGGAGAAAAACTGTTTTTT	CASRGRGEKLFF
.	.	TRBV5-1	TRBJ1-4	TGCGCCAGCCACCCGGGAGGGGGTTTCGGGGGCACTAATGAAAAACTGTTTTTT	CASHPGGGFGGTNEKLFF
.	.	TRBV5-1	TRBJ2-7	TGCGCCAGCAGCTTGGGCATAACGGAGTACTACGAGCAGTACTTC	CASSLGITEYYEQYF
.	few	TRBV30	TRBJ2-4	TGTGCCTGGAGTGTACGTGGTGCCAAAAACATTCAGTACTTC	CAWSVRGAKNIQYF
.	.	TRBV11-3	TRBJ2-3	TGTGCCAGCAGCCCCCGCGGGGAGGGCACAGATACGCAGTATTTT	CASSPRGEGTDTQYF
.	.	TRBV21-1	TRBJ1-5	TGTGCCACCCGAACTATGACAGGGAGCAATCAGCCCCAGCATTTT	CATRTMTGSNQPQHF
TRBD1	.	TRBV19	TRBJ1-4	TGTGCCAGTAGTATACTAGGGACAGACGCAACTAATGAAAAACTGTTTTTT	CASSILGTDATNEKLFF
.	.	TRBV30	TRBJ2-3	TGTGCCTGGAGCGGACAACCTAGCACAGATACGCAGTATTTT	CAWSGQPSTDTQYF
TRBD1	.	TRBV5-6	TRBJ2-7	TGTGCCAGCAGCCTAGGACAGGGACTGGCCTACGAGCAGTACTTC	CASSLGQGLAYEQYF
.	once	TRBV14	TRBJ2-1	TGTGCCAGCAGCCGGGGGAGCTCCTACAATGAGCAGTTCTTC	CASSRGSSYNEQFF
.	.	TRBV6-5	TRBJ1-1	TGTGCCAGCAGTGAGGGGGGACTGGATACTGAAGCTTTCTTT	CASSEGGLDTEAFF
.	.	TRBV6-6	TRBJ2-3	TGTGCCAGCAGTCTCCTCACAGATACGCAGTATTTT	CASSLLTDTQYF
TRBD2	.	TRBV5-1	TRBJ2-2	TGCGCCAGCAGCTCTAGCGGACACACCGGGGAGCTGTTTTTT	CASSSSGHTGELFF
TRBD1	.	TRBV7-8	TRBJ1-1	TGTGCCAGCAGCCCTCGGACAGGGTTGAACACTGAAGCTTTCTTT	CASSPRTGLNTEAFF
TRBD2	.	TRBV4-1	TRBJ2-7	TGCGCCAGCAGCCAAGATTTAGCGGGGGGGCAGGGCGAGCAGTACTTC	CASSQDLAGGQGEQYF
TRBD2	.	TRBV28	TRBJ2-1	TGTGCCAGCAGTGGACGGACTAGCGGTTCCTACAATGAGCAGTTCTTC	CASSGRTSGSYNEQFF
.	.	TRBV7-3	TRBJ2-7	TGTGCCAGCAGCTTAACTTCCCTGCGGGACAATTCCTACGAGCAGTACTTC	CASSLTSLRDNSYEQYF
.	.	TRBV6-6	TRBJ1-2	TGTGCCAGCAGTCCCCCTGAGGGCTACACCTTC	CASSPPEGYTF
TRBD1	.	TRBV5-4	TRBJ1-3	TGTGCCAGCAGCTTCGGGACAGCTCTCGGCTCTGGAAACACCATATATTTT	CASSFGTALGSGNTIYF
.	.	TRBV2	TRBJ2-3	TGTGCCAGCAGTGGGGTTGCGGGAAGCGGTTATAGCACAGATACGCAGTATTTT	CASSGVAGSGYSTDTQYF
.	.	TRBV9	TRBJ1-5	TGTGCCAGCAGCGTAGGAGAGGGCAATCAGCCCCAGCATTTT	CASSVGEGNQPQHF
.	.	TRBV6-6	TRBJ2-5	TGTGCCAGCAGCCCCCAACTTGGAATATGGGAGACCCAGTACTTC	CASSPQLGIWETQYF
.	.	TRBV14	TRBJ1-3	TGTGCCAGCAGCCAGTGGGGGCTCGAAAACACCATATATTTT	CASSQWGLENTIYF
.	.	TRBV20-1	TRBJ2-3	TGCAGTGCTCCAGGCCCGGATACGCAGTATTTT	CSAPGPDTQYF